The sequence of this T cell receptor beta chain was determined in a study of cytomegalovirus exposure and HLA in healthy donors. The germline gives CDR1 SNHLY, CDR2 FYNNEI. V lost 8 bases, J lost 9 bases, and 7 bases stayed unmatched. The CDR3 runs 14 residues. Profiled with immunoSEQ multiplex PCR; TCRdb holds only in-frame clones, not every one. Found here are approximately 300,000 clones, roughly 87% of them singletons; the top ten hold roughly 1.1%. This chain joins TRBV2 and TRBJ2-1, with TRBD2 identical over 13 bases. The sample consisted of PBMCs. This sequence was found in a woman in her twenties or thirties in good health and CMV-seropositive. The CDR3 loop is CASGKRTSGGEQFF. CDR3 nucleotide sequence: TGTGCCAGCGGAAAAAGGACTAGCGGGGGTGAGCAGTTCTTC. Filled out from reference TRBV2 and TRBJ2-1, the complete variable domain reads EPEVTQTPSHQVTQMGQEVILRCVPISNHLYFYWYRQILGQKVEFLVSFYNNEISEKSEIFDDQFSVERPDGSNFTLKIRSTKLEDSAMYFCASGKRTSGGEQFFGPGTRLTVL.